Each of the 5 T cell receptor beta chains below was sequenced from the same sample in a study of blood T cell repertoires in COVID-19. Only in-frame clones appear in the TCRdb table, and some are missing; sequencing was by immunoSEQ multiplex PCR. Among fewer than 200,000 clones listed, more than 60% were seen once. The source material was peripheral blood. The source of these receptors is a man aged 70 or older with acute or convalescent COVID-19.

The chain recombines TRBV6-5 with TRBJ1-2; 7 nucleotides line up with TRBD1. Germline V lookup: CDR1 MNHEY, CDR2 SVGAGI. V gave up 5 bases and J gave up 1 base; unmatched junction bases: 1. The CDR3 contains 13 residues. In nucleotides, the CDR3 is TGTGCCAGCAGTCGGGACAGTAACTATGGCTACACCTTC. This translates into CASSRDSNYGYTF.

This rearrangement joins TRBV19 to TRBJ1-1; TRBD1 agrees at 9 bases. The CDR3 extends over 16 amino acids. Germline CDR1 reads LNHDA; CDR2 reads SQIVND (reference sequence). V lost 5 bases, J lost 4 bases, and 11 bases stayed unmatched. CDR3 in amino acids: CASSPGQGPIGTEAFF. The CDR3 bases are TGTGCCAGTAGTCCGGGACAGGGCCCGATTGGCACTGAAGCTTTCTTT.

The genes are TRBV5-4 and TRBJ2-2; TRBD1 agrees at 11 bases. J was trimmed by 6 bases and V by 4 bases; bases with no gene match: 5. CDR3 length: 15 residues. CDR1 SGHNT and CDR2 YYREEE come from the germline V gene (reference sequence). The CDR3 sequence is CASSHGQGAAGELFF. The CDR3 DNA is TGTGCCAGCAGCCATGGACAGGGGGCAGCCGGGGAGCTGTTTTTT.

CDR3 DNA sequence: TGTGCCAGCAGCTTGGGGGGTGGGACAGGGCAATATAGCAATCAGCCCCAGCATTTT. Translating gives CASSLGGGTGQYSNQPQHF. V gene TRBV5-6 combines with J gene TRBJ1-5; 9 positions match TRBD1. J lost 0 bases, V lost 0 bases, and 10 bases had no gene match. Germline assignment: CDR1 SGHDT and CDR2 YYEEEE. The CDR3 is made up of 19 amino acids.

The chain joins TRBV12-3 or TRBV12-4 to TRBJ1-2, with no clear D. V shed 1 base and J shed 7 bases, with 7 bases lying between them. The CDR3 has 12 amino acids. The CDR3 nucleotides are TGTGCCAGCAGTTTAGACAGTCGTGGCTACACCTTC. Protein product: CASSLDSRGYTF.